The 30 T cell receptor beta chains listed next were all sequenced from one sample in a study of blood T cell repertoires in COVID-19. Some clones are missing from TCRdb's copy, which holds only in-frame ones; the method was immunoSEQ multiplex PCR. This sample yields about 330,000 clones, of which 70% to 90% are seen a single time; approximately 5% belongs to the top ten. Sequencing was carried out using PBMCs or T cells enriched from blood (not recorded which). The receptor set was obtained from a woman aged 25-40 years who had recovered from COVID-19.

The CDR3: CAISDPGSNKNIQYF. In nucleotides, the CDR3 is TGTGCCATCAGTGATCCGGGGAGCAACAAAAACATTCAGTACTTC. The chain employs TRBV10-3 and TRBJ2-4, with D maybe TRBD2 (5 bases). Trimming took 3 bases from V and 3 from J, leaving 12 bases between them. The V gene's germline CDR1 is ENHRY and CDR2 SYGVKD. The CDR3 has 15 residues.

This clone turned up a few times. The chain uses TRBV5-1 and TRBJ2-3; TRBD2 might be the D (5 bases). Deletions cut 4 bases from V and 6 bases from J, with 18 bases between. This CDR3 region has 15 residues. Germline V lookup: CDR1 SGHRS, CDR2 YFSETQ. Written as DNA, the CDR3 is TGCGCCAGCAGCATAATAGGCGGAGAGGGCGATACGCAGTATTTT. This sequence encodes CASSIIGGEGDTQYF.

This chain joins TRBV7-3 and TRBJ2-2, with unresolved D. The ends were cut back, 4 bases at V and 0 bases at J, with 9 bases in the middle. Germline V gene data show CDR1 as SGHTA and CDR2 as FQGTGA. CDR3 length equals 15 residues. The CDR3 bases are TGTGCCAGCAGCTCCCTGGCCGCGAACACCGGGGAGCTGTTTTTT. Protein sequence: CASSSLAANTGELFF.

The sample holds one count of this clone. This chain links TRBV7-2 with TRBJ1-2, with a weak D call TRBD1 (5 bases). CDR1 is SGHTA and CDR2 is FQGNSA in the germline V gene. The CDR3 totals 12 residues. The V end was cut by 5 bases, the J end by 8 bases, with 12 bases between. CDR3 residues: CASSLQGGGYTF. The CDR3, as DNA: TGTGCCAGCAGCCTCCAGGGTGGGGGCTACACCTTC.

Notes on this clone: Other DNA sequences of this sample code for an identical CDR3. The genes are TRBV25-1 and TRBJ1-5; the match to TRBD1 covers 9 bases. This CDR3 has 13 residues. From germline, CDR1 is MGHDK and CDR2 SYGVNS. Trimming removed 8 bases from V and 4 bases from J; junction bases left unmatched: 3. DNA of the CDR3: TGTGCCAGCTCCGGACAGGGGAATCAGCCCCAGCATTTT. Its translation is CASSGQGNQPQHF.

V and J are TRBV5-1 and TRBJ1-1; D possibly corresponds to TRBD1 (5 bases). Between the trimmed V and J ends, which lost 3 bases and 5 bases, there was a span of 11 bases. The CDR3 length is 13 residues. Germline-derived CDR1 and CDR2 are SGHRS and YFSETQ. This CDR3 is CASSSQGSTEAFF. CDR3 coding DNA: TGCGCCAGCAGCTCGCAGGGTTCGACTGAAGCTTTCTTT.

This chain joins TRBV25-1 and TRBJ1-1, with TRBD1 as a possible D gene (5 bases). Germline CDR1 MGHDK, CDR2 SYGVNS. V was cut by 4 bases and J by 6 bases, with 15 bases left in between. This CDR3 comprises 14 residues. CDR3 nucleotide sequence: TGTGCCAGCAGTGCCTATGGGGGGTTACCTGAAGCTTTCTTT. This gives the protein CASSAYGGLPEAFF. The variable domain in full, completed from reference TRBV25-1 and TRBJ1-1, reads EADIYQTPRYLVIGTGKKITLECSQTMGHDKMYWYQQDPGMELHLIHYSYGVNSTEKGDLSSESTVSRIRTEHFPLTLESARPSHTSQYLCASSAYGGLPEAFFGQGTRLTVV.

The CDR3 spells CASPHGGKTEAFF. CDR3 sequence (DNA): TGTGCCAGTCCTCACGGGGGGAAGACTGAAGCTTTCTTT. This rearrangement joins TRBV19 to TRBJ1-1; weak D call: TRBD1 (5 bases). Germline V gene data show CDR1 as LNHDA and CDR2 as SQIVND (reference sequence). The CDR3 covers 13 residues. V dropped 8 bases and J dropped 5 bases, with 15 bases sitting between them.

The chain employs TRBV5-4 and TRBJ2-2; 9 bases map to TRBD2. The germline V gene has CDR1 SGHNT and CDR2 YYREEE (reference sequence). The J segment lost 5 bases and the V segment lost 0 bases, leaving 2 bases of the junction unmatched. The length of the CDR3 is 15 residues. CDR3 DNA sequence: TGTGCCAGCAGCTTGGCGGGACTAGCAACCGGGGAGCTGTTTTTT. This encodes CASSLAGLATGELFF.

This clone was counted only a few times. The J gene is TRBJ1-2, the V gene TRBV5-5, with 7 nucleotides matching TRBD1. The V and J ends lost 0 bases and 4 bases, in that order; junction bases with no gene match: 6. CDR3 size: 15 residues. Per germline, CDR1 SGHKS and CDR2 YYEKEE (reference sequence). The CDR3 is CASSLADAGGYGYTF. CDR3 bases: TGTGCCAGCAGCTTGGCTGATGCAGGGGGCTATGGCTACACCTTC.

This chain uses TRBV19 with TRBJ1-1, with D possibly being TRBD1 (5 bases). Deletions cut 9 bases from V and 1 base from J, with 27 bases between. Germline V gene lookup returns CDR1 LNHDA and CDR2 SQIVND (reference sequence). This CDR3 spans 18 amino acids. Written as DNA, the CDR3 is TGTGCCAGCAAGAAGGGGTGGCAGCAAAAATTTGCGAACACTGAAGCTTTCTTT. Translation: CASKKGWQQKFANTEAFF.

The chain has TRBV18 and TRBJ2-7; 9 bases are shared with TRBD1. This CDR3 region has 16 residues. V lost 3 bases, J lost 1 base, and 7 bases stayed unmatched. The germline V gene has CDR1 KGHSH and CDR2 LQKENI. For the CDR3, the DNA is TGTGCCAGCTCACCGGCCTTGGGGACAGGGTCCTACGAGCAGTACTTC. Translated: CASSPALGTGSYEQYF.

This sequence joins TRBV2 and TRBJ1-5; 10 nucleotides match TRBD1. Trimming removed 6 bases from V and 6 bases from J; junction bases left unmatched: 8. The CDR3 is 15 amino acids. The germline gives CDR1 SNHLY, CDR2 FYNNEI. The CDR3 bases are TGTGCCAGCAGGAGGGACAGGGGAAGGAGTCAGCCCCAGCATTTT. It codes for CASRRDRGRSQPQHF.

J is TRBJ1-1 and V is TRBV7-8; D call uncertain. Germline V gene lookup returns CDR1 SGHVS and CDR2 FQNEAQ. Trimming took 2 bases from V and 8 from J, leaving 12 bases between them. This CDR3 region has 13 residues. CDR3 in amino acids: CASSLIGGGEAFF. In DNA, the CDR3 is TGTGCCAGCAGCTTAATCGGTGGCGGAGAAGCTTTCTTT.

The chain recombines TRBV29-1 with TRBJ1-3; TRBD1 is a possible D gene (6 bases). Germline CDR1 SQVTM, CDR2 ANQGSEA. Trimming cost V 5 bases and J 1 base, with 9 bases left between them. The CDR3 length is 13 residues. The CDR3 DNA follows: TGCAGCGTTTTACAGGGATCTGGAAACACCATATATTTT. It translates to CSVLQGSGNTIYF.

The rearrangement links TRBV5-6 to TRBJ2-7, with a weak D call TRBD1 (6 bases). The CDR3 spans 14 residues. Germline V gene sequence: CDR1 SGHDT, CDR2 YYEEEE. V lost 0 bases to trimming and J lost 2 bases, with 9 bases between them. CDR3 amino acids: CASSLGTVAYEQYF. The CDR3 DNA reads as TGTGCCAGCAGCTTGGGGACAGTCGCCTACGAGCAGTACTTC.

The chain links TRBV5-4 to TRBJ2-5, with no clear D. CDR3 length: 12 amino acids. Germline V gene lookup returns CDR1 SGHNT and CDR2 YYREEE (reference sequence). V lost 3 bases to trimming and J lost 5 bases, with 8 bases between them. The CDR3 loop is CASSSSTETQYF. In DNA form, the CDR3 reads TGTGCCAGCAGCTCGAGTACGGAGACCCAGTACTTC.

The chain employs TRBV7-9 and TRBJ1-2, with D maybe TRBD1 (6 bases). This CDR3 is built from 14 residues. Trimming cost V 5 bases and J 3 bases, with 13 bases left between them. Germline V gene data show CDR1 as SEHNR and CDR2 as FQNEAQ (reference sequence). Written as DNA, the CDR3 is TGTGCCAGCAGCCCGATCCAGGGGTACTATGGCTACACCTTC. Protein sequence: CASSPIQGYYGYTF.

This clone was observed a handful of times. The chain employs TRBV21-1 and TRBJ1-5; the table's D gene call, TRBD1, was not cross checked with the DNA. TRBV21-1 constitutes a pseudogene. CDR3 length equals 15 residues. The DNA of the CDR3 is TGTGCCAGCAGCACCGGACAGGTGTCCGACCAGCCCCAGCATTTT. Its translation is CASSTGQVSDQPQHF.

The J gene is TRBJ1-5, the V gene TRBV19; TRBD1 matches at 7 bases. Germline CDR1 and CDR2: LNHDA and SQIVND (reference sequence). V trimming: 4 bases; J trimming: 5 bases; junction bases outside the gene matches: 11. The CDR3 has 16 amino acids. This CDR3 is CASSTRPGQPYQPQHF. The CDR3 DNA reads as TGTGCCAGTAGTACGCGGCCGGGACAGCCCTATCAGCCCCAGCATTTT.

As DNA, the CDR3 is TGTGCCAGCAGCCAAGTGGGGGGAGTCACTGAAGCTTTCTTT. This translates into CASSQVGGVTEAFF. The rearrangement uses TRBV3-1 (or the pseudogene TRBV3-2) and TRBJ1-1; TRBD1 is a possible D gene (5 bases). From germline, CDR1 is LGHDT and CDR2 YNNKEL (reference sequence). This CDR3 has 14 amino acids. The V and J ends lost 1 base and 4 bases respectively, with 10 bases between them.

This rearrangement joins TRBV28 to TRBJ1-2, with 7 bases identical to TRBD1. J was trimmed by 8 bases and V by 6 bases; bases with no gene match: 12. This CDR3 is 14 amino acids long. Germline V gives CDR1 MDHEN, CDR2 SYDVKM. CDR3 region: CASRVTGERGGYTF. The DNA of the CDR3 is TGTGCCAGCAGAGTAACAGGGGAACGGGGAGGCTACACCTTC.

The rearrangement links TRBV30 to TRBJ1-5; no firm D call. CDR3 length: 13 amino acids. Germline V CDR1 and CDR2: GTSNPN, SVGIG (reference sequence). V gave up 2 bases and J gave up 4 bases, with 9 bases separating them. In DNA, the CDR3 is TGTGCCTGGAGTAAGAGTTGGAATCAGCCCCAGCATTTT. Translation gives CAWSKSWNQPQHF. The variable domain in full, with the rest retrieved from reference TRBV30 and TRBJ1-5, is SQTIHQWPATLVQPVGSPLSLECTVEGTSNPNLYWYRQAAGRGLQLLFYSVGIGQISSEVPQNLSASRPQDRQFILSSKKLLLSDSGFYLCAWSKSWNQPQHFGDGTRLSIL.

The chain couples TRBV10-3 to TRBJ1-1; possibly TRBD1 for D (5 bases). Trimming took 0 bases from V and 6 from J, leaving 8 bases between them. This CDR3 is 13 amino acids long. Germline V gives CDR1 ENHRY, CDR2 SYGVKD. The CDR3: CAISESDSSEAFF. In DNA, the CDR3 is TGTGCCATCAGTGAGTCCGACAGCTCTGAAGCTTTCTTT.

The chain joins TRBV6-5 to TRBJ1-2; 8 bases agree with TRBD1. The CDR3 is 15 amino acids. J gave up 8 bases and V 5 bases, and 13 bases lay outside the gene matches. CDR1 and CDR2 (germline): MNHEY, SVGAGI. CDR3 DNA: TGTGCCAGCAGTCGAAACTCACAGGGGGATGGCGGCTACACCTTC. It specifies CASSRNSQGDGGYTF.

Details on this clone: Within the sample, other DNA sequences also encode this same CDR3. The chain is built from TRBV12-3 or TRBV12-4 and TRBJ2-7; no definite D call. Trimming removed 6 bases at V and 1 base at J, with 4 bases between. The CDR3 is 11 residues long. The CDR3 DNA sequence: TGTGCCAGCAGCCCATCCTACGAGCAGTACTTC. This sequence encodes CASSPSYEQYF.

The chain is built from TRBV6-5 and TRBJ1-5, with a possible D match to TRBD1 (6 bases). Germline V gene lookup returns CDR1 MNHEY and CDR2 SVGAGI. The CDR3 has 14 residues. V gave up 7 bases and J gave up 6 bases, with 16 bases separating them. The CDR3 bases are TGTGCCAGCACGGGAGGGGGACGTAGTCAGCCCCAGCATTTT. This sequence encodes CASTGGGRSQPQHF.

This chain connects TRBV19 to TRBJ2-2; perhaps TRBD2 as D (5 bases). Germline lookup yields CDR1 LNHDA and CDR2 SQIVND (reference sequence). Trimming cost V 0 bases and J 5 bases, with 10 bases left between them. The CDR3 has 15 residues. The CDR3 coding sequence is TGTGCCAGTAGTATAGATCGTCCGGGAACCGGGGAGCTGTTTTTT. Translation gives CASSIDRPGTGELFF.

V usage is TRBV5-1 and J usage is TRBJ2-3; TRBD2 is a possible D gene (5 bases). Trimming stripped 4 bases from V and 5 bases from J, with 17 bases between. CDR1 SGHRS and CDR2 YFSETQ come from the germline V gene. This CDR3 region has 15 residues. The CDR3 region has the DNA TGCGCCAGCAGCCCACCCGGGTCAGCGGTAGATACGCAGTATTTT. Amino acids: CASSPPGSAVDTQYF.

The genes are TRBV7-6 and TRBJ2-5; a weak D match, TRBD2 (6 bases). CDR3 length: 14 amino acids. Germline CDR1 and CDR2: SGHVS and FNYEAQ. V was trimmed by 7 bases and J by 3 bases, leaving 15 bases between them. CDR3 loop: CASTSAGLEETQYF. CDR3 in DNA: TGTGCCAGCACCTCCGCGGGGCTAGAAGAGACCCAGTACTTC.